Shown below are 2 T cell receptor beta chains from a single sample sequenced in a study of blood T cell repertoires in COVID-19. Clones were read by immunoSEQ multiplex PCR, and TCRdb kept only the in-frame ones, dropping some. Of roughly 570,000 clones listed, 85% to 90% are singletons. Sequencing used peripheral blood. These receptors all come from a woman in her forties or fifties with COVID-19, enrolled during active disease.

The chain recombines TRBV11-3 with TRBJ2-7; D is possibly TRBD1 (6 bases). Trimming took 2 bases from V and 5 from J, leaving 13 bases between them. CDR1 and CDR2 from the germline V gene are SGHNT and YENEEA. The CDR3 extends over 14 amino acids. For the CDR3, the DNA is TGTGCCAGCAGCTTAACCAGGGGAAGTAACGAGCAGTACTTC. This sequence encodes CASSLTRGSNEQYF.

The chain combines TRBV7-2 with TRBJ1-6; possible D gene TRBD1, 5 bases. Germline CDR1 SGHTA, CDR2 FQGNSA. The V gene lost 7 bases and the J gene lost 7 bases, with 17 bases spanning the gap. This CDR3 has 15 residues. The DNA of the CDR3 is TGTGCCAGCATCAGGGTGGCAGGATCAAATTCACCCCTCCACTTT. Protein sequence: CASIRVAGSNSPLHF.